Detailed here is one T cell receptor (beta chain). What it binds is not known. Germline assignment: CDR1 SGHAT and CDR2 FQNNGV. V shed 1 base and J shed 1 base, with 4 bases lying between them. The CDR3 loop spans 13 amino acids. The data belong to a study of beta chain features in type 1 diabetes. Study-wide points: Moderate but significant shortening of TCRB CDR3s was recorded in all four CD4+ subsets from Type 1 diabetes patients.

The study reverse transcribed the entire isolated RNA, so it sequenced expressed TCRB transcripts. Assay used: immunoSEQ multiplex PCR; TCRdb lists only in-frame clones, some missing. The table lists some 640,000 clones, about 14% of them singletons. This receptor was taken from a man aged 18 to 30 with type 1 diabetes. The sequenced sample was naive CD4+ T cells from blood. The chain is built from TRBV11-2 and TRBJ1-1; D remains unclear. The DNA of the CDR3 is TGTGCCAGCAGCTTAGTGGCGAACACTGAAGCTTTCTTT. It specifies CASSLVANTEAFF.